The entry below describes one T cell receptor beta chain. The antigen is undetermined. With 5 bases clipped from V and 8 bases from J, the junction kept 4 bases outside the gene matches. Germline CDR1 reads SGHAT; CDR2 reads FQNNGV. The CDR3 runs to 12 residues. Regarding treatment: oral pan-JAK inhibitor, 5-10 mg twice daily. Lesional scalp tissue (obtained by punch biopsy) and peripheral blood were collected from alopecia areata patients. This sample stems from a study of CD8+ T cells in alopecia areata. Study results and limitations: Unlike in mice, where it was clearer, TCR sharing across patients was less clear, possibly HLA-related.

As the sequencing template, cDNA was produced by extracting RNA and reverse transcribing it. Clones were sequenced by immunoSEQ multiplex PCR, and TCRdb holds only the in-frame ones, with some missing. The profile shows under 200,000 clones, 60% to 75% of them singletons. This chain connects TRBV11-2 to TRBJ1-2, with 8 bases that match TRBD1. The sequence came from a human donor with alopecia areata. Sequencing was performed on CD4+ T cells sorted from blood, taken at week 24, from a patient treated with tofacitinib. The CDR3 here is CASSNDRGGYTF. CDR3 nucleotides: TGTGCCAGCAGCAATGACAGGGGCGGCTACACCTTC.